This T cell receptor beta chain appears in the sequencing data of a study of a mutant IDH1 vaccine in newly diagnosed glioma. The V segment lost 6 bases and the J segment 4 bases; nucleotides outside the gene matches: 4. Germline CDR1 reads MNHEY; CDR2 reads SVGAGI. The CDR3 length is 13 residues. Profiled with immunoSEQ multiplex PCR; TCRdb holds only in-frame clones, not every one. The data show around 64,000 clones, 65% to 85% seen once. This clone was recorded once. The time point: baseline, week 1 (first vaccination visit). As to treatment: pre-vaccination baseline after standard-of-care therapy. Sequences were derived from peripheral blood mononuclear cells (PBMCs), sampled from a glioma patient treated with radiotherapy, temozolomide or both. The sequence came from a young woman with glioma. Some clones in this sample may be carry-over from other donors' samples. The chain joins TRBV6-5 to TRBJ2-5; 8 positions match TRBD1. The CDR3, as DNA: TGTGCCAGCAGCTACACAGGGGGAGAGACCCAGTACTTC. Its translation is CASSYTGGETQYF.